One and the same sample provided the 30 T cell receptor beta chains below, sequenced in a study of cytomegalovirus exposure and HLA in healthy donors. PCR used 60 Vbeta primers and 13 Jbeta primers. Libraries were prepared by immunoSEQ multiplex PCR; TCRdb keeps only in-frame clonotypes and omits some of them. This sample's table has over 150,000 clones. The sample consisted of PBMCs. The receptor source for this set is a boy aged 10-17 years in good health and CMV-seronegative.

This sequence joins TRBV7-2 and TRBJ1-4, with D tentatively TRBD1 (6 bases). V was clipped by 2 bases and J by 7 bases, with 11 bases between them. Germline lookup yields CDR1 SGHTA and CDR2 FQGNSA. CDR3 length: 14 amino acids. The CDR3 region is CASSLSRGREKLFF. The CDR3 bases are TGTGCCAGCAGCTTAAGCAGGGGCCGTGAAAAACTGTTTTTT.

The chain employs TRBV11-1 and TRBJ1-4; maybe TRBD1 (6 bases). Deletions cut 5 bases from V and 8 bases from J, with 15 bases between. CDR1 and CDR2 (germline): SGHAT, FQDESV (reference sequence). The CDR3 spans 14 residues. The CDR3 loop is CASSGGRGTEKLFF. The CDR3 region has the DNA TGTGCCAGCAGCGGGGGCAGGGGAACCGAAAAACTGTTTTTT.

The rearrangement links TRBV29-1 to TRBJ1-2, with D unresolved. Germline values: CDR1 SQVTM, CDR2 ANQGSEA. Trimming removed 3 bases at V and 7 bases at J, with 18 bases between. The CDR3 has 14 amino acids. The CDR3 sequence is CSVDHGEIMLGYTF. CDR3 in DNA: TGCAGCGTTGACCACGGGGAGATTATGCTTGGCTACACCTTC.

The rearrangement uses TRBV7-8 and TRBJ1-2, with 11 bases lining up with TRBD1. This CDR3 comprises 16 residues. CDR1 and CDR2 (germline): SGHVS, FQNEAQ. The J segment lost 1 base and the V segment lost 4 bases, leaving 5 bases of the junction unmatched. This CDR3 is CASSSGQGGVNYGYTF. For the CDR3, the DNA is TGTGCCAGCAGCTCGGGACAGGGGGGGGTTAACTATGGCTACACCTTC.

This rearrangement joins TRBV6-5 to TRBJ1-2; 10 nucleotides match TRBD1. With V trimmed by 4 bases and J by 4 bases, 6 bases remained unmatched. Per the germline V gene, CDR1 is MNHEY and CDR2 is SVGAGI. The CDR3 has 15 residues. CDR3 sequence: CASSFSGTGVYGYTF. CDR3 bases: TGTGCCAGCAGTTTCTCCGGGACAGGGGTCTATGGCTACACCTTC.

The V and J genes are TRBV7-2 and TRBJ1-6; D unclear. Per germline, CDR1 SGHTA and CDR2 FQGNSA. Trimming took 1 base from V and 0 from J, leaving 4 bases between them. There are 15 residues in the CDR3. Here the CDR3 reads CASSLDSSYNSPLHF. The CDR3 DNA is TGTGCCAGCAGCTTAGACTCCTCCTATAATTCACCCCTCCACTTT.

In DNA, the CDR3 is TGTGCCAGCAGCGGGAAGGGACTGCCGATGGAGGGGGAGCTGTTTTTT. Protein sequence: CASSGKGLPMEGELFF. The chain carries TRBV7-6 and TRBJ2-2, with D possibly matching TRBD2 (6 bases). V was trimmed by 5 bases and J by 8 bases, leaving 21 bases between them. This CDR3 is 16 amino acids long. From germline, CDR1 is SGHVS and CDR2 FNYEAQ.

J is TRBJ2-7 and V is TRBV7-2; tentative D call: TRBD2 (5 bases). Germline V gene lookup returns CDR1 SGHTA and CDR2 FQGNSA. There are 11 residues in the CDR3. Trimming cost V 11 bases and J 6 bases, with 14 bases left between them. The DNA of the CDR3 is TGTGCCTTAACCCGGGGTGTCGAGCAGTACTTC. This encodes CALTRGVEQYF.

V and J are TRBV5-4 and TRBJ2-7; 9 nucleotides match TRBD1. The CDR3 contains 14 residues. Germline CDR1 reads SGHNT; CDR2 reads YYREEE (reference sequence). V gave up 3 bases and J gave up 1 base; unmatched junction bases: 2. In DNA, the CDR3 is TGTGCCAGCAGCTATGACAGGGGGTCCTACGAGCAGTACTTC. Its translation is CASSYDRGSYEQYF.

V and J are TRBV27 and TRBJ2-3; 7 nucleotides agree with TRBD2. Germline trimming cut 2 bases from V and 0 bases from J; bases unmatched to any gene: 5. Germline V lookup: CDR1 MNHEY, CDR2 SMNVEV (reference sequence). The CDR3 has 16 amino acids. For the CDR3, the DNA is TGTGCCAGCAGTTTAGGCGGGGGAGCGAGCACAGATACGCAGTATTTT. Amino acid sequence: CASSLGGGASTDTQYF.

The V call is TRBV19, the J call TRBJ1-5; 10 bases agree with TRBD1. Germline CDR1 is LNHDA and CDR2 is SQIVND (reference sequence). This CDR3 is built from 14 residues. V lost 5 bases and J lost 9; bases outside the gene matches: 7. CDR3 residues: CASSETGGFRPQHF. The CDR3 DNA sequence: TGTGCCAGTAGTGAGACAGGGGGCTTTCGGCCCCAGCATTTT.

The V and J genes are TRBV10-3 and TRBJ1-2; D is perhaps TRBD1 (5 bases). CDR1 and CDR2 from the germline V gene are ENHRY and SYGVKD. Deletions cut 3 bases from V and 4 bases from J, with 9 bases between. This CDR3 region has 13 residues. As DNA, the CDR3 is TGTGCCATCAGTGACCTGGGGGGCTATGGCTACACCTTC. Its protein product is CAISDLGGYGYTF.

The chain employs TRBV19 and TRBJ2-7, with 10 bases matching TRBD2. This CDR3 is built from 15 residues. V was pared by 6 bases and J by 0 bases, with 5 bases of the junction left unmatched. Germline loops: CDR1 LNHDA, CDR2 SQIVND (reference sequence). The CDR3 bases are TGTGCCAGTAGCGAAGGACTAGCGGCCTCCTACGAGCAGTACTTC. Translating gives CASSEGLAASYEQYF.

The J gene is TRBJ2-3, the V gene TRBV28; D is uncertain. Trimming stripped 8 bases from V and 3 bases from J, with 15 bases between. The CDR3 is 14 residues long. Germline-derived CDR1 and CDR2 are MDHEN and SYDVKM. CDR3: CASFSSLGTDTQYF. The CDR3 coding sequence is TGTGCCAGCTTTTCTTCGCTCGGGACAGATACGCAGTATTTT.

The V gene is TRBV30, the J gene TRBJ1-5, with unresolved D. This CDR3 has 13 residues. Germline-derived CDR1 and CDR2 are GTSNPN and SVGIG (reference sequence). The V end lost 0 bases, the J end lost 2 bases, and 5 bases lay between the germline ends. The CDR3 bases are TGTGCCTGGAGTGTCGGAGGCAATCAGCCCCAGCATTTT. Protein: CAWSVGGNQPQHF.

This sequence joins TRBV19 and TRBJ2-1; D is possibly TRBD1 (6 bases). V lost 5 bases and J lost 9, with 20 bases in between. Germline V gene lookup returns CDR1 LNHDA and CDR2 SQIVND (reference sequence). The CDR3 totals 15 residues. CDR3: CASSQGPGRRSEQFF. The CDR3 DNA sequence: TGTGCCAGTAGTCAGGGGCCCGGCCGGAGGAGTGAGCAGTTCTTC.

J is TRBJ1-5 and V is TRBV6-1; 10 nucleotides line up with TRBD1. CDR1 and CDR2 (germline): MNHNS, SASEGT. This CDR3 is 14 amino acids long. V was pared by 5 bases and J by 5 bases, with 3 bases of the junction left unmatched. CDR3 bases: TGTGCCAGCAGTAAGACAGGGGGCGATCAGCCCCAGCATTTT. Protein product: CASSKTGGDQPQHF.

The chain links TRBV7-9 to TRBJ1-2, with 9 bases that match TRBD1. From germline, CDR1 is SEHNR and CDR2 FQNEAQ (reference sequence). The junction had 9 bases not matched to a gene; V was cut back by 6 bases and J by 4 bases. This CDR3 comprises 15 residues. As DNA, the CDR3 is TGTGCCAGCAGTTCCCCGGGACAGGGATCCTATGGCTACACCTTC. Encoded protein: CASSSPGQGSYGYTF.

The chain is built from TRBV7-6 and TRBJ2-6, with D uncertain. Germline values: CDR1 SGHVS, CDR2 FNYEAQ. V gave up 2 bases and J gave up 5 bases, with 13 bases separating them. CDR3 size: 16 residues. CDR3 DNA: TGTGCCAGCAGCTTACAGGCCTTCTCCAGGGCCAACGTCCTGACTTTC. Its protein product is CASSLQAFSRANVLTF. The complete variable domain, with remaining parts taken from reference TRBV7-6 and TRBJ2-6, reads GAGVSQSPRYKVTKRGQDVALRCDPISGHVSLYWYRQALGQGPEFLTYFNYEAQQDKSGLPNDRFSAERPEGSISTLTIQRTEQRDSAMYRCASSLQAFSRANVLTFGAGSRLTVL.

The rearrangement uses TRBV18 and TRBJ1-5; no clear D. Trimming left V 2 bases short and J 1 base short, with 15 bases between. This CDR3 has 17 residues. Germline V gene lookup returns CDR1 KGHSH and CDR2 LQKENI. The CDR3 protein is CASSPMARGGSNQPQHF. The DNA for the CDR3 is TGTGCCAGCTCACCAATGGCGAGAGGTGGGAGCAATCAGCCCCAGCATTTT.

The V and J genes are TRBV6-6 and TRBJ2-1, with TRBD2 matching over 12 bases. Germline V gene sequence: CDR1 MNHNY, CDR2 SVGAGI (reference sequence). Trimming at V came to 6 bases and at J to 12 bases, leaving 12 bases not matched to a gene. The CDR3 consists of 15 residues. CDR3 sequence: CASSQLAGGKYGQFF. CDR3 coding DNA: TGTGCCAGCAGCCAGCTAGCGGGGGGGAAGTATGGGCAGTTCTTC.

This chain uses TRBV12-5 with TRBJ2-5; 15 bases line up with TRBD2. J gave up 5 bases and V 5 bases, and 9 bases lay outside the gene matches. This CDR3 has 17 amino acids. CDR1 is LGHNT, CDR2 FRNRAP, per germline. Here the CDR3 reads CASGPGLAGGLGETQYF. The CDR3 bases are TGTGCTAGTGGTCCCGGACTAGCGGGGGGGCTGGGTGAGACCCAGTACTTC.

This chain connects TRBV6-5 to TRBJ2-7, with 7 positions matching TRBD2. Germline CDR1 and CDR2: MNHEY and SVGAGI. The junction had 11 bases not matched to a gene; V was cut back by 6 bases and J by 3 bases. CDR3 length: 15 amino acids. This CDR3 reads CASRNLGGSGYEQYF. CDR3 DNA: TGTGCCAGCAGAAACTTGGGGGGGTCAGGCTACGAGCAGTACTTC.

The gene calls are TRBV29-1 and TRBJ2-5; 8 bases align to TRBD1. The DNA end lines up better with TRBJ2-7; the J call may be wrong. CDR3 size: 15 residues. The V gene's germline CDR1 is SQVTM and CDR2 ANQGSEA. CDR3 amino acids: CSVRTTGGRTYEQYF. The CDR3 region has the DNA TGCAGCGTCCGCACCACAGGGGGTAGGACCTACGAGCAGTACTTC.

V gene TRBV7-8 combines with J gene TRBJ1-1; D perhaps matches TRBD1 (6 bases). This CDR3 is built from 17 residues. V lost 3 bases, J lost 0 bases, and 17 bases lay in between. Germline CDR1 SGHVS, CDR2 FQNEAQ. The CDR3 sequence is CASSFGILGAMNTEAFF. The DNA for the CDR3 is TGTGCCAGCAGCTTCGGAATACTGGGGGCGATGAACACTGAAGCTTTCTTT.

A word on this clone: The same CDR3 is also encoded by other DNA sequences in this sample. This sequence joins TRBV5-1 and TRBJ1-2, with D hard to call. Germline V CDR1 and CDR2: SGHRS, YFSETQ. Trimming removed 0 bases from V and 2 bases from J, with 5 bases in between. This CDR3 is built from 13 residues. The CDR3, as DNA: TGCGCCAGCAGCTTGGTACAGAACTATGGCTACACCTTC. This codes for CASSLVQNYGYTF.

This sequence joins TRBV25-1 and TRBJ1-2; D gene uncertain. CDR3 length: 11 residues. The V end lost 3 bases, the J end lost 4 bases, and 3 bases lay between the germline ends. Germline CDR1 reads MGHDK; CDR2 reads SYGVNS. CDR3 amino acids: CASSDFYGYTF. The CDR3 nucleotides read TGTGCCAGCAGTGACTTCTATGGCTACACCTTC.

The rearrangement links TRBV5-5 to TRBJ2-2; D remains ambiguous. The V end was cut by 3 bases, the J end by 1 base, with 7 bases between. Per the germline V gene, CDR1 is SGHKS and CDR2 is YYEKEE (reference sequence). The CDR3 runs 14 residues. The CDR3 region has the DNA TGTGCCAGCAGCTCCTACTTGAACACCGGGGAGCTGTTTTTT. Its translation: CASSSYLNTGELFF.

This rearrangement joins TRBV14 to TRBJ2-2, with a weak D call TRBD2 (7 bases). V was cut by 4 bases and J by 2 bases, with 14 bases left in between. This CDR3 contains 16 residues. In germline, CDR1 is SGHDN, CDR2 FVKESK. The CDR3 DNA is TGTGCCAGCAGCCTCGGGGGGCCGATTAACACCGGGGAGCTGTTTTTT. Translation gives CASSLGGPINTGELFF.

V is TRBV11-3 and J is TRBJ2-5; D perhaps matches TRBD1 (7 bases). V was pared by 4 bases and J by 2 bases, with 14 bases between. Germline V CDR1 and CDR2: SGHNT, YENEEA. The CDR3 is made up of 15 amino acids. CDR3 amino acids: CASSYAGGRQETQYF. CDR3 nucleotide sequence: TGTGCCAGCAGCTACGCAGGGGGGCGTCAAGAGACCCAGTACTTC.